This entry concerns a single T cell receptor (beta chain). The CDR3 consists of 14 residues. Looked up from germline, CDR1 is LNHDA and CDR2 is SQIVND (reference sequence). Trimming cost V 8 bases and J 7 bases; bases outside gene matches: 7. The sample comes from a study of cytomegalovirus exposure and HLA in healthy donors. In the PCR, 60 Vbeta and 13 Jbeta primers were used. Assay: immunoSEQ multiplex PCR; the TCRdb copy retains only in-frame clones and omits some. This sample's table reports about 200,000 clones. Sequences were obtained from PBMCs. The TCR was taken from a woman aged 25-40 years in good health and CMV-seropositive. This rearrangement joins TRBV19 to TRBJ1-4, with TRBD1 matching over 10 bases. The CDR3 loop reads CASRRQGAGEKLFF. The CDR3 DNA is TGTGCCAGTCGGAGACAGGGGGCCGGTGAAAAACTGTTTTTT.